A selection of T cell receptor beta chains follows, all from one sample in a study of neurological immune-mediated disorders. TCRdb re-derived calls from the 5' RACE reads in MiXCR, one entry per CDR3 protein. The table lists some 38,000 distinct CDR3 sequences, approximately 5% of them singletons. The sequenced sample consisted of CD4+ T cells from blood. The receptors shown here come from a man younger than 35 in good health. CDR3s include the opening cysteine and the closing phenylalanine or tryptophan. Fields, in order: D gene, V gene, J gene, clone size, CDR3 protein, CDR3 DNA. D genes are given only for firm matches. For some rows the clone size is stated as once, few or many, or as a class when expanded; others skip it.

TRBD1	TRBV4-2	TRBJ2-3	many	CASSLLGQGNTDTQYF	TGTGCCAGCAGCCTCTTAGGACAGGGGAACACAGATACGCAGTATTTT
NA	TRBV12-3/TRBV12-4	TRBJ2-1	many	CASSLTRGASSYNEQFF	TGTGCCAGCAGTTTAACTCGCGGAGCGAGCTCCTACAATGAGCAGTTCTTC
NA	TRBV7-2	TRBJ2-7	many	CASSLGPRAYEQYF	TGTGCCAGCAGCTTAGGGCCCCGAGCCTACGAGCAGTACTTC
NA	TRBV7-9	TRBJ1-3	many	CASSFRGGNTIYF	TGTGCCAGCAGCTTCAGGGGTGGAAACACCATATATTTT
NA	TRBV7-2	TRBJ2-7	many	CASSLRAGRGEQYF	TGTGCCAGCAGCTTACGAGCCGGGCGGGGCGAGCAGTACTTC
TRBD2	TRBV6-6	TRBJ2-1	many	CASSPRGRLRGAPNEQFF	TGTGCCAGCAGTCCCCGGGGAAGGTTGCGGGGGGCTCCGAATGAGCAGTTCTTC
NA	TRBV5-1	TRBJ2-6	many	CASSSTLLSSGANVLTF	TGCGCCAGCAGCTCGACCTTGCTTAGCTCTGGGGCCAACGTCCTGACTTTC
NA	TRBV6-5	TRBJ2-1	many	CASSRPGMSNEQFF	TGTGCCAGCAGTCGCCCTGGAATGTCCAATGAGCAGTTCTTC
NA	TRBV11-1	TRBJ2-7	many	CASSLFFSYEQYF	TGTGCCAGCAGCTTGTTCTTTTCCTACGAGCAGTACTTC
TRBD2	TRBV20-1	TRBJ2-3	many	CSASTPSGGVYTQYF	TGCAGTGCTAGTACGCCTAGCGGGGGGGTGTATACGCAGTATTTT
NA	TRBV19	TRBJ2-5	many	CASRHSGRPQETQYF	TGTGCCAGTAGGCACTCAGGGCGTCCCCAAGAGACCCAGTACTTC
NA	TRBV5-1	TRBJ1-1	many	CASSWGGDTEAFF	TGCGCCAGCAGCTGGGGGGGGGACACTGAAGCTTTCTTT
TRBD2	TRBV5-6	TRBJ2-1	many	CASSPGTSGGARNEQFF	TGTGCCAGCAGCCCCGGGACTAGCGGGGGGGCGCGAAATGAGCAGTTCTTC
NA	TRBV5-1	TRBJ2-1	many	CASSLVGVNEQFF	TGCGCCAGCAGCTTGGTTGGGGTTAATGAGCAGTTCTTC
TRBD1	TRBV3-1	TRBJ1-1	many	CASSQGDRVAFF	TGTGCCAGCAGCCAAGGGGACAGAGTGGCTTTCTTT
TRBD2	TRBV20-1	TRBJ2-3	many	CSARDSGGAGSTDTQYF	TGCAGTGCTAGAGATTCGGGGGGGGCGGGGAGCACAGATACGCAGTATTTT
TRBD2	TRBV5-1	TRBJ2-1	many	CASTERGGLGYNEQFF	TGCGCCAGCACCGAGCGGGGGGGCCTCGGCTACAATGAGCAGTTCTTC
NA	TRBV30	TRBJ1-1	NA	CAWSFSPEAFF	TGTGCCTGGAGTTTCTCTCCTGAAGCTTTCTTT
TRBD1	TRBV5-1	TRBJ1-1	many	CASSPGGTDNTEAFF	TGCGCCAGCAGTCCCGGGGGGACAGACAACACTGAAGCTTTCTTT
NA	TRBV4-2	TRBJ1-5	medium-sized	CASSPQTGSNQPQHF	TGTGCCAGCAGCCCGCAGACAGGTAGCAATCAGCCCCAGCATTTT
TRBD1	TRBV27	TRBJ1-1	many	CASSPQGQGEAFF	TGTGCCAGCAGTCCACAAGGACAGGGTGAAGCTTTCTTT
NA	TRBV7-2	TRBJ2-7	many	CASSFSTGIMSPYEQYF	TGTGCCAGCAGCTTCTCCACGGGTATTATGTCCCCCTACGAGCAGTACTTC
NA	TRBV5-1	TRBJ2-3	many	CASKDDTDTQYF	TGCGCCAGCAAGGACGACACAGATACGCAGTATTTT
NA	TRBV7-6	TRBJ2-1	many	CASSSGLGEQFF	TGTGCCAGCAGCAGTGGGCTTGGGGAGCAGTTCTTC
NA	TRBV25-1	TRBJ2-7	many	CASSESWGSSSYEQYF	TGTGCCAGCAGTGAATCCTGGGGATCCTCCTCCTACGAGCAGTACTTC
TRBD1	TRBV5-1	TRBJ1-2	many	CASSIRDRGWITF	TGCGCCAGCAGCATCCGGGACAGGGGGTGGATTACCTTC
TRBD1	TRBV27	TRBJ1-1	many	CASRPHRGGNTEAFF	TGTGCCAGCAGACCACACAGGGGAGGAAACACTGAAGCTTTCTTT
NA	TRBV7-2	TRBJ1-4	many	CASSLGAVDEGPRGKLFF	TGTGCCAGCAGCTTAGGGGCAGTTGACGAGGGCCCAAGAGGAAAACTGTTTTTT
TRBD1	TRBV9	TRBJ2-7	many	CASSLERGQQISYEQYF	TGTGCCAGCAGCTTAGAGAGGGGGCAGCAGATATCCTACGAGCAGTACTTC
TRBD2	TRBV7-2	TRBJ2-7	few	CASSSLAGFGPYF	TGTGCCAGCAGCTCACTAGCGGGGTTCGGGCCGTACTTC
TRBD1	TRBV7-2	TRBJ2-5	many	CASSLTGGRETQYF	TGTGCCAGCAGCTTGACAGGGGGCAGAGAGACCCAGTACTTC
NA	TRBV4-2	TRBJ2-2	many	CASSQDRNTGELFF	TGTGCCAGCAGCCAAGACAGAAACACCGGGGAGCTGTTTTTT
NA	TRBV5-1	TRBJ2-3	many	CASSLYGSNTDTQYF	TGCGCCAGCAGCTTGTACGGGTCAAACACAGATACGCAGTATTTT
NA	TRBV10-3	TRBJ1-5	many	CATQQGPNQPQHF	TGTGCCACCCAACAGGGTCCCAATCAGCCCCAGCATTTT
TRBD1	TRBV5-1	TRBJ1-2	many	CASSLDGQGGGYTF	TGCGCCAGCAGCTTGGACGGACAGGGCGGTGGCTACACCTTC
TRBD1	TRBV20-1	TRBJ1-5	many	CSAAPGQGADTQHF	TGCAGTGCCGCCCCCGGGCAGGGGGCAGATACGCAGCATTTT
NA	TRBV5-1	TRBJ1-3	many	CASSTDSAPGNTIYF	TGCGCCAGCAGCACGGACAGTGCCCCAGGAAACACCATATATTTT
NA	TRBV6-5	TRBJ1-1	many	CASSYSRYTEAFF	TGTGCCAGCAGTTACTCGCGCTACACTGAAGCTTTCTTT
NA	TRBV27	TRBJ1-3	many	CASSPGYRSGNTIYF	TGTGCCAGCAGTCCAGGGTATAGGTCTGGAAACACCATATATTTT
TRBD1	TRBV5-1	TRBJ1-2	many	CASSARQGPSWGYTF	TGCGCCAGCAGCGCTCGACAGGGTCCATCGTGGGGCTACACCTTC
TRBD1	TRBV10-3	TRBJ1-1	many	CAISFGQGEAFF	TGTGCCATCAGTTTTGGACAGGGTGAAGCTTTCTTT
TRBD1	TRBV4-3	TRBJ2-1	many	CASSYTGTGRHEQFF	TGCGCCAGCAGCTACACCGGGACAGGGCGCCATGAGCAGTTCTTC
NA	TRBV7-2	TRBJ1-1	many	CASSFQGRGTEAFF	TGTGCCAGCAGCTTCCAGGGGCGCGGCACTGAAGCTTTCTTT